Below are 14 T cell receptor beta chains sequenced from a single sample in a study of CD8 T cells in ankylosing spondylitis. One entry per CDR3 protein results from TCRdb running MiXCR on the 5' RACE reads. This sample has roughly 260,000 distinct CDR3 sequences, with 20% found just once. Sequenced sample: blood, either unsorted or a sorted T cell fraction (not recorded which). These receptors originate from a male donor with ankylosing spondylitis or in good health (not recorded which).

This chain joins TRBV7-8 and TRBJ2-7, with D perhaps matching TRBD1 or TRBD2 (5 bases each). V lost 5 bases and J 1 base, leaving 9 bases between the germline ends. Germline CDR1 is SGHVS and CDR2 is FQNEAQ. The CDR3 is 13 residues long. The CDR3 sequence is CASSRGVSYEQYV. CDR3 in DNA: TGTGCCAGCAGCCGAGGGGTTTCCTACGAGCAGTACGTC.

V gene TRBV11-2 combines with J gene TRBJ2-1, with D unclear. Germline V gene lookup returns CDR1 SGHAT and CDR2 FQNNGV. The length of the CDR3 is 15 residues. Trimming removed 5 bases at V and 4 bases at J, with 15 bases between. CDR3 sequence: CASSRLSGEYNEQFF. The CDR3 DNA reads TGTGCCAGCAGCCGCTTGAGTGGGGAATACAATGAGCAGTTCTTC.

The chain is built from TRBV10-3 and TRBJ1-2; 10 bases are a match to TRBD1. J was trimmed by 2 bases and V by 6 bases; bases with no gene match: 3. CDR1 is ENHRY, CDR2 SYGVKD, per germline. This CDR3 is built from 14 residues. The CDR3 spells CAIRGQGTNYGYTF. The CDR3 nucleotides read TGTGCCATCAGGGGACAGGGGACGAACTATGGCTACACCTTC.

This clonotype has more than one count but fewer than ten. V usage is TRBV29-1 and J usage is TRBJ2-2; D remains unclear. Germline-derived CDR1 and CDR2 are SQVTM and ANQGSEA. The CDR3 length is 14 residues. V was trimmed by 0 bases and J by 2 bases, leaving 7 bases between them. The CDR3 is CSVEDTLNTGELFF. The CDR3 DNA is TGCAGCGTTGAAGATACCCTCAACACCGGGGAGCTGTTTTTT.

This clonotype appeared a few times. The chain is built from TRBV15 and TRBJ2-3, with TRBD1 matching 7 bases. The V gene's germline CDR1 is LNHNV and CDR2 YYDKDF (reference sequence). This CDR3 has 16 residues. V was pared by 0 bases and J by 1 base, with 4 bases of the junction left unmatched. Here the CDR3 reads CATSRDGQGGTDTQYF. CDR3 coding DNA: TGTGCCACCAGCAGAGATGGGCAGGGGGGCACAGATACGCAGTATTTT.

This clonotype was seen many times. The CDR3 loop is CASSRQGWGIQETQYF. The CDR3 bases are TGTGCCAGCAGCCGCCAGGGGTGGGGAATACAAGAGACCCAGTACTTC. This chain connects TRBV6-1 to TRBJ2-5; D is perhaps TRBD1 (6 bases). The germline V gene encodes CDR1 MNHNS and CDR2 SASEGT. The V end was cut by 6 bases, the J end by 2 bases, with 19 bases between. The CDR3 sequence is 16 residues long.

Ten or more counts support this clonotype. The chain recombines TRBV5-6 with TRBJ1-5, with D unclear. V gave up 4 bases and J gave up 0 bases, with 8 bases separating them. Germline V lookup: CDR1 SGHDT, CDR2 YYEEEE. The CDR3 has 14 amino acids. CDR3 DNA sequence: TGTGCCAGCAGCCGGATAAATAGCAATCAGCCCCAGCATTTT. Translated: CASSRINSNQPQHF.

The chain carries TRBV20-1 and TRBJ2-3; TRBD1 matches at 8 bases. This CDR3 region has 12 residues. Per germline, CDR1 DFQATT and CDR2 SNEGSKA (reference sequence). The CDR3 region is CRVDRGADTQYF. The DNA for the CDR3 is TGCAGGGTTGACAGGGGCGCAGATACGCAGTATTTT.

This clonotype was counted ten times or more. The CDR3 DNA follows: TGTGCCAGCAGTTTACCTCGACAGGGTAATTCACCCCTCCACTTT. Protein product: CASSLPRQGNSPLHF. V usage is TRBV27 and J usage is TRBJ1-6, with 7 bases identical to TRBD1. This CDR3 has 15 residues. CDR1 is MNHEY and CDR2 is SMNVEV in the germline V gene (reference sequence). Unmatched junction bases numbered 4, after V lost 2 bases and J lost 6 bases.

The sample holds a few counts of this clonotype. The V gene is TRBV12-3 or TRBV12-4, the J gene TRBJ2-2; 7 bases line up with TRBD1. The CDR3 contains 14 residues. Trimming at V came to 11 bases and at J to 3 bases, leaving 9 bases not matched to a gene. DNA for the CDR3: TGTGCCGGCAAGGGGGCCACATACACCGGGGAGCTGTTTTTT. This sequence encodes CAGKGATYTGELFF.

The table lists this clonotype with a few counts. This sequence joins TRBV5-1 and TRBJ2-1; 11 bases map to TRBD2. This CDR3 spans 17 amino acids. With 4 bases clipped from V and 2 bases from J, the junction kept 8 bases outside the gene matches. Germline V lookup: CDR1 SGHRS, CDR2 YFSETQ. CDR3 bases: TGCGCCAGCAGCGGTCTCACTAGCGGGGGTACCTACAATGAGCAGTTCTTC. The encoded protein is CASSGLTSGGTYNEQFF.

J is TRBJ2-5 and V is TRBV12-3 or TRBV12-4; a weak D match, TRBD2 (6 bases). The CDR3 length is 13 residues. Trimming shortened V by 5 bases and J by 7 bases, and 14 bases separated the two germline ends. The CDR3 DNA is TGTGCCAGCAGTCTCGGGACTCCGGGGACCCAGTACTTC. It specifies CASSLGTPGTQYF.

The rearrangement uses TRBV24-1 and TRBJ2-2; the D is unclear. With 0 bases removed from V and 0 bases from J, the gap between germline ends came to 7 bases. CDR3 length: 16 amino acids. CDR1 is KGHDR and CDR2 is SFDVKD in the germline V gene. CDR3 in amino acids: CATSDLVTANTGELFF. DNA for the CDR3: TGTGCCACCAGTGATTTGGTCACAGCGAACACCGGGGAGCTGTTTTTT.

The rearrangement joins TRBV10-3 to TRBJ1-1; D remains unclear. Trimming left V 9 bases short and J 4 bases short, with 12 bases between. This CDR3 has 12 amino acids. Germline V gene data show CDR1 as ENHRY and CDR2 as SYGVKD. The CDR3 sequence: CAIQAEGTEAFF. DNA for the CDR3: TGTGCCATTCAGGCAGAAGGCACTGAAGCTTTCTTT.